This T cell receptor (beta chain) comes out of a study of blood T cell repertoires in COVID-19. Study-wide background: From the United States, Italy and Spain came samples of acute and convalescent COVID-19.

Germline CDR1 is MNHEY and CDR2 is SMNVEV (reference sequence). The length of the CDR3 is 16 residues. The ends were cut back, 2 bases at V and 2 bases at J, with 16 bases in the middle. Per the authors' pipeline: Counts of nucleated cells, estimated from reference gene primer amplification, were obtained. TCRdb's table, derived via immunoSEQ multiplex PCR, lists solely in-frame clones and lacks some. That table supplies the V and J calls and clone size; D and trimming were determined from the DNA. The data contain around 200,000 clones, over 70% of them singletons. Sample: peripheral blood. The chain is built from TRBV27 and TRBJ2-7, with D unclear. The TCR comes from a middle-aged man with active or convalescent COVID-19. The CDR3 region has the DNA TGTGCCAGCAGTTTAAGGAGCGCCCGACCTCCCTACGAGCAGTACTTC. Protein product: CASSLRSARPPYEQYF.